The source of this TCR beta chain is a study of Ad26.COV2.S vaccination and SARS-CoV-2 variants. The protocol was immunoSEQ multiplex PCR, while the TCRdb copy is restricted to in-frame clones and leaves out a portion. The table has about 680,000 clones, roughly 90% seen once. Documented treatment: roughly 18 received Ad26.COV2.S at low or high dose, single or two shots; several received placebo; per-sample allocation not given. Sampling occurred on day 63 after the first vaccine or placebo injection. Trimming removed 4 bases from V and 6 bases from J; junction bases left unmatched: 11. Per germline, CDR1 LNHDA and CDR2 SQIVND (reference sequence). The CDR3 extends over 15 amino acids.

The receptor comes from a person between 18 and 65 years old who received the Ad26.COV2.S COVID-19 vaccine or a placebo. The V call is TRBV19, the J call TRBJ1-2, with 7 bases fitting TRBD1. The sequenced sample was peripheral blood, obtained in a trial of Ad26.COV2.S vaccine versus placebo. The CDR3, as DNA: TGTGCCAGTAGTACCAGCCGACAGGGATGGGATGGCTACACCTTC. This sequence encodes CASSTSRQGWDGYTF.